Below are 28 T cell receptor beta chains sequenced from a single sample in a study of long-term antiretroviral therapy in people with HIV. The libraries were made with immunoSEQ v3.0 at survey level. The repertoire was sequenced with immunoSEQ multiplex PCR; TCRdb's copy has only in-frame clones and lacks some. The repertoire holds roughly 42,000 clones, with about 89% as singletons. This specimen consisted of unsorted PBMCs, obtained 0.1 years before starting antiretroviral therapy. These receptors came from a woman aged 45-65 years with HIV.

The V gene is TRBV30, the J gene TRBJ2-1; D not resolved. The V end lost 0 bases, the J end lost 2 bases, and 5 bases lay between the germline ends. The CDR3 sequence is 13 residues long. Germline values: CDR1 GTSNPN, CDR2 SVGIG (reference sequence). The CDR3 nucleotides read TGTGCCTGGAGTGTTACACCCTACAATGAGCAGTTCTTC. Residues: CAWSVTPYNEQFF.

The chain has TRBV27 and TRBJ2-7; 7 bases map to TRBD1. Germline lookup yields CDR1 MNHEY and CDR2 SMNVEV (reference sequence). CDR3 length equals 13 residues. V dropped 3 bases and J dropped 4; count of bases not matched to a gene: 3. CDR3: CASSFGTVYEQYF. For the CDR3, the DNA is TGTGCCAGCAGTTTCGGGACAGTTTACGAGCAGTACTTC.

This chain links TRBV5-1 with TRBJ1-1, with D uncertain. V was pared by 1 base and J by 3 bases, with 7 bases between. The CDR3 has 13 residues. Germline-derived CDR1 and CDR2 are SGHRS and YFSETQ. Here the CDR3 reads CASSLSVDTEAFF. The CDR3 bases are TGCGCCAGCAGCTTGTCGGTGGACACTGAAGCTTTCTTT. The variable domain in full, completed from reference TRBV5-1 and TRBJ1-1, reads KAGVTQTPRYLIKTRGQQVTLSCSPISGHRSVSWYQQTPGQGLQFLFEYFSETQRNKGNFPGRFSGRQFSNSRSEMNVSTLELGDSALYLCASSLSVDTEAFFGQGTRLTVV.

The chain uses TRBV13 and TRBJ1-1; no clear D gene. The CDR3 runs 13 residues. With 5 bases removed from V and 7 bases from J, the gap between germline ends came to 14 bases. Germline V gives CDR1 PRHDT, CDR2 FYEKMQ (reference sequence). CDR3 sequence (DNA): TGTGCCAGCAGCCCTATGAGCCCGAATGAAGCTTTCTTT. It is translated as CASSPMSPNEAFF.

In this sample, this clone turned up once. The rearrangement uses TRBV6-6 and TRBJ2-1, with 9 nucleotides matching TRBD2. The V segment lost 1 base and the J segment 5 bases; nucleotides outside the gene matches: 3. The V gene's germline CDR1 is MNHNY and CDR2 SVGAGI (reference sequence). This CDR3 spans 15 amino acids. CDR3 nucleotides: TGTGCCAGCAGTTACTTTAGCGGGGGACACAATGAGCAGTTCTTC. Translating it yields CASSYFSGGHNEQFF.

The chain employs TRBV6-5 and TRBJ2-7; D gene uncertain. Germline CDR1 MNHEY, CDR2 SVGAGI. V gave up 6 bases and J gave up 3 bases, with 15 bases separating them. The CDR3 spans 14 residues. CDR3 in DNA: TGTGCCAGCAGCCGGAAGGACCCAGACTACGAGCAGTACTTC. It specifies CASSRKDPDYEQYF.

The rearrangement links TRBV7-6 to TRBJ2-7; 8 bases match TRBD1. The CDR3 is made up of 14 amino acids. With 5 bases clipped from V and 5 bases from J, the junction kept 8 bases outside the gene matches. Germline lookup yields CDR1 SGHVS and CDR2 FNYEAQ. DNA of the CDR3: TGTGCCAGCAGCCAGACAGGGGAGGATGACGAGCAGTACTTC. This encodes CASSQTGEDDEQYF.

The chain recombines TRBV4-1 with TRBJ2-3, with a weak D call TRBD2 (7 bases). Germline loops: CDR1 MGHRA, CDR2 YSYEKL. Between the trimmed V and J ends, which lost 4 bases and 4 bases, there was a span of 12 bases. The CDR3 runs to 14 residues. CDR3 nucleotide sequence: TGCGCCAGCAGCCGGGGGGGCATCCCAGATACGCAGTATTTT. It is translated as CASSRGGIPDTQYF.

The CDR3 loop reads CAWSDSGEPQHF. In nucleotides, the CDR3 is TGTGCCTGGAGTGATTCAGGGGAGCCCCAGCATTTT. The rearrangement links TRBV30 to TRBJ1-5; TRBD1 is a possible D gene (6 bases). V was clipped by 1 base and J by 8 bases, with 9 bases between them. Per the germline V gene, CDR1 is GTSNPN and CDR2 is SVGIG (reference sequence). This CDR3 has 12 residues.

This clone showed up just a few times. The chain has TRBV9 and TRBJ1-2; no reliable D call. Germline V lookup: CDR1 SGDLS, CDR2 YYNGEE. V lost 0 bases, J lost 2 bases, and 8 bases lay in between. The CDR3 covers 14 residues. CDR3 sequence reads: CASSVGNLNYGYTF. CDR3 bases: TGTGCCAGCAGCGTAGGAAACCTAAACTATGGCTACACCTTC. Combining the CDR3 with reference TRBV9 and TRBJ1-2 gives the whole variable domain DSGVTQTPKHLITATGQRVTLRCSPRSGDLSVYWYQQSLDQGLQFLIQYYNGEERAKGNILERFSAQQFPDLHSELNLSSLELGDSALYFCASSVGNLNYGYTFGSGTRLTVV.

This sequence joins TRBV7-8 and TRBJ2-2; tentative D call: TRBD2 (6 bases). Looked up from germline, CDR1 is SGHVS and CDR2 is FQNEAQ. The germline V and J ends were trimmed by 1 base and 9 bases, with 15 bases remaining between them. The CDR3 extends over 15 amino acids. The CDR3 bases are TGTGCCAGCAGCTTAGATGGCGGGGCCCCGAGGGAGCTGTTTTTT. Translation: CASSLDGGAPRELFF.

The chain recombines TRBV7-2 with TRBJ1-5; 7 bases are a match to TRBD1. Germline V gene data show CDR1 as SGHTA and CDR2 as FQGNSA. The ends lost 5 bases at V and 0 bases at J; junction bases unmatched: 10. CDR3 size: 17 residues. The chain's CDR3 is CASSPRDSRNSNQPQHF. In DNA form, the CDR3 reads TGTGCCAGCAGCCCAAGGGACAGTCGCAATAGCAATCAGCCCCAGCATTTT. Variable domain in full (rest from reference TRBV7-2 and TRBJ1-5): GAGVSQSPSNKVTEKGKDVELRCDPISGHTALYWYRQSLGQGLEFLIYFQGNSAPDKSGLPSDRFSAERTGGSVSTLTIQRTQQEDSAVYLCASSPRDSRNSNQPQHFGDGTRLSIL.

The chain links TRBV18 to TRBJ1-1; TRBD1 matches at 7 bases. With V trimmed by 3 bases and J by 0 bases, 13 bases remained unmatched. The CDR3 is made up of 18 amino acids. Germline loops: CDR1 KGHSH, CDR2 LQKENI. CDR3 sequence: CASSPRTGQTGMNTEAFF. The CDR3 DNA sequence: TGTGCCAGCTCACCGAGGACAGGACAAACGGGCATGAACACTGAAGCTTTCTTT.

This chain's CDR3 is CASSQVRGGGSPLHF. The CDR3 bases are TGCGCCAGCAGCCAAGTCCGGGGTGGGGGTTCACCCCTCCACTTT. V is TRBV4-3 and J is TRBJ1-6; tentative D call: TRBD1 (5 bases). CDR3 length: 15 residues. V lost 1 base and J lost 9, with 13 bases in between. Germline CDR1 and CDR2: LGHNA and YSLEER.

The rearrangement links TRBV7-2 to TRBJ2-5, with TRBD2 matching 15 bases. CDR1 and CDR2 (germline): SGHTA, FQGNSA. J gave up 4 bases and V 5 bases, and 5 bases lay outside the gene matches. The CDR3 has 16 amino acids. The CDR3 loop is CASSPGLAGGGETQYF. Written as DNA, the CDR3 is TGTGCCAGCAGCCCGGGACTAGCGGGGGGCGGAGAGACCCAGTACTTC.

The chain recombines TRBV19 with TRBJ2-7, with D hard to call. The CDR3 has 13 residues. Per germline, CDR1 LNHDA and CDR2 SQIVND (reference sequence). V lost 5 bases, J lost 2 bases, and 10 bases lay in between. CDR3 nucleotide sequence: TGTGCCAGTAGTCCTGGGATAGCCTACGAGCAGTACTTC. Encoded protein: CASSPGIAYEQYF.

The rearrangement joins TRBV6-1 to TRBJ1-2, with D unclear. The CDR3 is 12 residues long. In germline, CDR1 is MNHNS, CDR2 SASEGT. Trimming removed 2 bases from V and 5 bases from J, with 6 bases in between. For the CDR3, the DNA is TGTGCCAGCAGTGAATCCACTTATGGCTACACCTTC. As protein: CASSESTYGYTF.

The CDR3 region has the DNA TGCAGCGTTCTCGGTAGCCCACGTGGACCCCTTATTCAGTACTTC. Translating gives CSVLGSPRGPLIQYF. The genes are TRBV29-1 and TRBJ2-4; D unclear. This CDR3 has 15 residues. Germline lookup yields CDR1 SQVTM and CDR2 ANQGSEA. V was shortened by 5 bases and J by 10 bases, with 24 bases between the two germline ends.

The CDR3 protein is CASSTETGAVSPLHF. The CDR3 DNA is TGCGCCAGCAGCACCGAGACGGGGGCCGTCTCACCCCTCCACTTT. J is TRBJ1-6 and V is TRBV4-1, with D perhaps TRBD1 (6 bases). Trimming left V 5 bases short and J 10 bases short, with 18 bases between. From germline, CDR1 is MGHRA and CDR2 YSYEKL. This CDR3 region has 15 residues.

This clone was seen a few times. The V and J genes are TRBV7-8 and TRBJ2-7; D is uncertain. Per the germline V gene, CDR1 is SGHVS and CDR2 is FQNEAQ. The CDR3 length is 13 residues. Trimming left V 8 bases short and J 1 base short, with 12 bases between. CDR3 residues: CASRPDGSYEQYF. Here the CDR3 DNA reads TGTGCCAGCCGACCGGACGGATCCTACGAGCAGTACTTC.

This chain joins TRBV4-1 and TRBJ1-2, with no clear D. The CDR3 is made up of 14 amino acids. CDR1 and CDR2 (germline): MGHRA, YSYEKL. V gave up 1 base and J gave up 1 base, with 7 bases separating them. DNA for the CDR3: TGCGCCAGCAGCCAAGTTGGCAGTAACTATGGCTACACCTTC. It encodes CASSQVGSNYGYTF.

The J gene is TRBJ1-2, the V gene TRBV6-5; perhaps TRBD1 as D (5 bases). Germline assignment: CDR1 MNHEY and CDR2 SVGAGI. The V and J ends lost 7 bases and 4 bases respectively, with 10 bases between them. The CDR3 is 12 amino acids. CDR3 nucleotide sequence: TGTGCCAGCATGGGGGGAGTCTATGGCTACACCTTC. Translated: CASMGGVYGYTF.

J is TRBJ2-1 and V is TRBV5-5; 13 bases map to TRBD2. The germline gives CDR1 SGHKS, CDR2 YYEKEE (reference sequence). The CDR3 loop spans 16 amino acids. Trimming removed 4 bases from V and 8 bases from J; junction bases left unmatched: 9. CDR3: CASSGTLAGGADEQFF. CDR3 nucleotide sequence: TGTGCCAGCAGCGGGACACTAGCGGGGGGGGCAGATGAGCAGTTCTTC.

The genes are TRBV4-1 and TRBJ1-3; D gene uncertain. Germline loops: CDR1 MGHRA, CDR2 YSYEKL. Trimming shortened V by 2 bases and J by 4 bases, and 12 bases separated the two germline ends. This CDR3 has 15 amino acids. CDR3 DNA: TGCGCCAGCAGCCAACGGGGAACAGCAGGAAACACCATATATTTT. Translated: CASSQRGTAGNTIYF.

The chain employs TRBV9 and TRBJ1-1, with TRBD1 matching 7 bases. The CDR3 totals 14 residues. Germline CDR1 is SGDLS and CDR2 is YYNGEE. Unmatched junction bases numbered 9, after V lost 5 bases and J lost 5 bases. As DNA, the CDR3 is TGTGCCAGCAGTCCGACAGGGAGGAGAACTGAAGCTTTCTTT. Residues: CASSPTGRRTEAFF.

In DNA form, the CDR3 reads TGTGCCAGCAGCGTAGGCTCAGGGGGGGTTTCACCCCTCCACTTT. As protein: CASSVGSGGVSPLHF. The chain joins TRBV9 to TRBJ1-6, with 7 bases fitting TRBD1. Germline assignment: CDR1 SGDLS and CDR2 YYNGEE. With 0 bases clipped from V and 9 bases from J, the junction kept 6 bases outside the gene matches. This CDR3 has 15 amino acids.

V and J are TRBV6-6 and TRBJ1-6; a weak D match, TRBD1 (6 bases). CDR1 is MNHNY, CDR2 SVGAGI, per germline (reference sequence). This CDR3 has 15 residues. The V and J ends lost 8 bases and 6 bases respectively, with 17 bases between them. CDR3: CASEGGVRPNSPLHF. CDR3 DNA: TGTGCCAGCGAAGGGGGTGTCCGACCTAATTCACCCCTCCACTTT.

The chain links TRBV6-4 to TRBJ2-2; tentative D call: TRBD1 (5 bases). The V gene's germline CDR1 is MRHNA and CDR2 SNTAGT. V was pared by 5 bases and J by 5 bases, with 9 bases between. The CDR3 has 13 amino acids. This CDR3 is CASSRQLTGELFF. In DNA, the CDR3 is TGTGCCAGCAGTCGACAGTTAACCGGGGAGCTGTTTTTT.